This passage covers 17 T cell receptor beta chains from one sample sequenced in a study of early T cells in non-severe SARS-CoV-2 infection. TCRdb recomputed calls from the 5' RACE reads with MiXCR, one row per CDR3 protein. The sample lists around 70,000 distinct CDR3 sequences, 10% to 15% seen once, with approximately 5% in the top ten. The source material was whole blood. The source is an adult who was a healthcare worker with PCR-confirmed SARS-CoV-2 infection or an uninfected control (not recorded which).

V gene TRBV20-1 combines with J gene TRBJ2-5, with D possibly TRBD1 on 6 matching bases. CDR1 and CDR2 (germline): DFQATT, SNEGSKA (reference sequence). The CDR3 runs to 12 residues. Trimming took 3 bases from V and 4 from J, leaving 9 bases between them. As DNA, the CDR3 is TGCAGTGCTAGCAGGGGAAGAGAGACCCAGTACTTC. Its protein is CSASRGRETQYF.

The chain recombines TRBV30 with TRBJ1-5; D gene uncertain. The CDR3 loop spans 12 amino acids. V was trimmed by 7 bases and J by 4 bases, leaving 11 bases between them. Germline lookup yields CDR1 GTSNPN and CDR2 SVGIG (reference sequence). The CDR3 DNA is TGTGCCTCAAGACGTAAAAATCAGCCCCAGCATTTT. It encodes CASRRKNQPQHF.

Regarding this clonotype: The junction and the germline gene differ at one end; a read error may be behind it. This chain connects TRBV10-3 to TRBJ2-3, with TRBD1 as a possible D gene (5 bases). The germline V gene has CDR1 ENHRY and CDR2 SYGVKD. The CDR3 covers 14 residues. The CDR3 region has the DNA TGTGCCATCAGAGGGGCCATAACCACAGATATGCAGTATTTT. Translated, it gives CAIRGAITTDMQYF.

This sequence joins TRBV29-1 and TRBJ1-2, with D maybe TRBD1 (5 bases). V was pared by 3 bases and J by 13 bases, with 12 bases between. Germline loops: CDR1 SQVTM, CDR2 ANQGSEA. The CDR3 consists of 10 residues. CDR3 protein: CSVDGQGGTF. CDR3 sequence (DNA): TGCAGCGTTGATGGGCAGGGAGGCACCTTC.

At least ten counts were recorded for this clonotype. The chain is built from TRBV30 and TRBJ1-2; D is uncertain. The germline V gene encodes CDR1 GTSNPN and CDR2 SVGIG (reference sequence). V shed 0 bases and J shed 7 bases, with 9 bases lying between them. This CDR3 has 12 amino acids. CDR3 nucleotide sequence: TGTGCCTGGAGTGTTTACGTAGGTGGCTACACCTTC. This translates into CAWSVYVGGYTF.

This clonotype was detected ten times or more. The V gene is TRBV20-1, the J gene TRBJ2-7; 7 nucleotides line up with TRBD1. Per germline, CDR1 DFQATT and CDR2 SNEGSKA (reference sequence). The CDR3 is 12 amino acids. The V segment lost 4 bases and the J segment 3 bases; nucleotides outside the gene matches: 3. The CDR3, as DNA: TGCAGTGCTAAGAGACAGGGCTACGAGCAGTACTTC. It yields the protein CSAKRQGYEQYF.

This clonotype was counted only a few times. V gene TRBV5-4 combines with J gene TRBJ2-4; D tentatively reads TRBD1 or TRBD2 (6 bases each). The CDR3 is 14 amino acids. Looked up from germline, CDR1 is SGHNT and CDR2 is YYREEE (reference sequence). Trimming took off 5 bases at V and 1 base at J, with 10 bases between the two ends. CDR3 residues: CASSSGAAKNIQYF. CDR3 nucleotide sequence: TGTGCCAGCAGTTCGGGGGCTGCCAAAAACATTCAGTACTTC.

Ten or more counts support this clonotype. The chain is built from TRBV5-1 and TRBJ2-7; D may be TRBD1 (6 bases). V lost 1 base and J 0 bases, leaving 8 bases between the germline ends. The CDR3 loop spans 14 amino acids. Germline CDR1 SGHRS, CDR2 YFSETQ. CDR3 in amino acids: CASSLNRDSYEQYF. The CDR3 coding sequence is TGCGCCAGCAGCTTGAACAGGGACTCCTACGAGCAGTACTTC.

Regarding this clonotype: Compared with germline, one end of the junction differs, possibly owing to a read error. The CDR3 nucleotides read TGCGCCAGCAGCTTGGGCGGACTGGCTTACAATGGGCAGTTCTTC. Translated: CASSLGGLAYNGQFF. V and J are TRBV5-1 and TRBJ2-1; perhaps TRBD2 as D (5 bases). Germline loops: CDR1 SGHRS, CDR2 YFSETQ. CDR3 length equals 15 residues. Full variable domain (outside the CDR3, taken from reference TRBV5-1 and TRBJ2-1): KAGVTQTPRYLIKTRGQQVTLSCSPISGHRSVSWYQQTPGQGLQFLFEYFSETQRNKGNFPGRFSGRQFSNSRSEMNVSTLELGDSALYLCASSLGGLAYNGQFFGPGTRLTVL.

This clonotype turned up a few times. This rearrangement joins TRBV7-8 to TRBJ2-3; 7 nucleotides agree with TRBD1. The trim removed 2 bases at V and 4 bases at J, leaving 3 bases unmatched. Germline CDR1 SGHVS, CDR2 FQNEAQ. The CDR3 totals 14 residues. The DNA of the CDR3 is TGTGCCAGCAGCTTATCCCAGGGGGCAGATACGCAGTATTTT. Protein sequence: CASSLSQGADTQYF.

This clonotype came up a few times. This sequence joins TRBV28 and TRBJ2-1; 9 bases are a match to TRBD1. The germline V gene encodes CDR1 MDHEN and CDR2 SYDVKM. The CDR3 covers 12 residues. V dropped 8 bases and J dropped 9; count of bases not matched to a gene: 5. CDR3 DNA sequence: TGTGCCAGCGGGACAGGGCCAAGTGAGCAGTTCTTC. Its translation: CASGTGPSEQFF.

There are a few counts of this clonotype. The genes are TRBV7-8 and TRBJ2-1; a weak D match, TRBD1 (5 bases). Germline assignment: CDR1 SGHVS and CDR2 FQNEAQ. CDR3 length: 16 amino acids. The ends were cut back, 2 bases at V and 1 base at J, with 12 bases in the middle. The CDR3 coding sequence is TGTGCCAGCAGCTTACCCAGGGCGTATTCCTACAATGAGCAGTTCTTC. This sequence encodes CASSLPRAYSYNEQFF.

This chain connects TRBV4-1 to TRBJ1-4, with 7 positions matching TRBD1. After removal of 0 bases from V and 3 bases from J, the junction contained 22 bases not matched to a gene. The CDR3 length is 22 residues. Germline V gene data show CDR1 as MGHRA and CDR2 as YSYEKL. CDR3 sequence: CASSQEPPGSKGAKQANEKLFF. CDR3 bases: TGCGCCAGCAGCCAAGAGCCGCCCGGCAGTAAGGGGGCGAAGCAAGCTAATGAAAAACTGTTTTTT.

Concerning this clonotype: This may be a read error: a much more frequent sequence differs by one nucleotide. In this CDR3 the conserved last residue, phenylalanine or tryptophan, is missing, so a read error is likely. The rearrangement joins TRBV7-9 to TRBJ1-4; D gene uncertain. Germline-derived CDR1 and CDR2 are SEHNR and FQNEAQ (reference sequence). V lost 5 bases, J lost 0 bases, and 1 base lay in between. The length of the CDR3 is 12 residues. This chain's CDR3 is CASSTTNEKLFL. CDR3 bases: TGTGCCAGCAGCACAACTAATGAAAAACTGTTTCTT.

The chain links TRBV5-1 to TRBJ2-7; no clear D. There are 12 residues in the CDR3. Germline-derived CDR1 and CDR2 are SGHRS and YFSETQ. V shed 2 bases and J shed 3 bases, with 6 bases lying between them. The CDR3 DNA follows: TGCGCCAGCAGCTTTCTCGGCTACGAGCAGTACTTC. Protein product: CASSFLGYEQYF.

This rearrangement joins TRBV12-3 or TRBV12-4 to TRBJ2-1, with 8 bases identical to TRBD1. J gave up 3 bases and V 1 base, and 2 bases lay outside the gene matches. The CDR3 contains 15 residues. CDR3 sequence (DNA): TGTGCCAGCAGTTTAGGCGGACAGGGCTACAATGAGCAGTTCTTC. This codes for CASSLGGQGYNEQFF.

This clonotype was seen a few times. The chain uses TRBV5-6 and TRBJ1-6; tentatively, D is TRBD1 (6 bases). Per the germline V gene, CDR1 is SGHDT and CDR2 is YYEEEE. The CDR3 contains 16 residues. Trimming left V 2 bases short and J 7 bases short, with 16 bases between. CDR3: CASSLKRGLGNSPLHF. CDR3 in DNA: TGTGCCAGCAGCTTAAAGCGGGGGCTCGGGAATTCACCCCTCCACTTT.